Listed below are T cell receptor beta chains from one sample, sequenced in a study of neurological immune-mediated disorders. Via MiXCR, TCRdb re-called the 5' RACE reads, giving one row per CDR3 protein. Found here are 78,000 or so distinct CDR3 sequences, approximately 5% of them singletons; the top ten hold 2.2%. Sequencing was carried out using PBMCs. The receptor set was obtained from a woman aged 25-40 years with multiple sclerosis. Each CDR3 is given with its conserved first and last residue. A D gene is named only where the DNA matches it firmly. The size field is filled for only some rows; it gives once, few, many or a size class.

size: many
V: TRBV5-1
J: TRBJ2-3
D: TRBD2
DNA: TGCGCCAGCCTTAGAGACCCCCATGCGGGAGTTGCAGATACGCAGTATTTT
CDR3: CASLRDPHAGVADTQYF

size: .
V: TRBV3-1
J: TRBJ2-1
D: .
DNA: TGTTCCAGCAGCCGACCAGCGGGCCTTAGCTCCTACAATGAGCAGTTCTTC
CDR3: CSSSRPAGLSSYNEQFF

size: .
V: TRBV7-3
J: TRBJ1-1
D: .
DNA: TGTGCCAGCAGCTTAGAGATCTACACTGAAGCTTTCTTT
CDR3: CASSLEIYTEAFF

size: many
V: TRBV29-1
J: TRBJ2-5
D: TRBD2
DNA: TGCAGCGGAATGGGGACTAGCGGGCTTCAAGAGACCCAGTACTTC
CDR3: CSGMGTSGLQETQYF

size: many
V: TRBV5-1
J: TRBJ2-5
D: .
DNA: TGCGCCAGCAGCTTTGGACCGGAGACCCAGTACTTC
CDR3: CASSFGPETQYF

size: .
V: TRBV12-3/TRBV12-4
J: TRBJ1-4
D: .
DNA: TGTGACAGCAGCAGGGAGCTTGAAAAACTGTTTTTT
CDR3: CDSSRELEKLFF

size: many
V: TRBV20-1
J: TRBJ2-5
D: TRBD1
DNA: TGCAGTGCTAGGCCCTTTGGGGACAGACAAGAGACCCAGTACTTC
CDR3: CSARPFGDRQETQYF

size: many
V: TRBV20-1
J: TRBJ2-1
D: .
DNA: TGCAGTGCCCCAGGGTCCTACAATGAGCAGTTCTTC
CDR3: CSAPGSYNEQFF

size: few
V: TRBV5-1
J: TRBJ2-5
D: TRBD2
DNA: TGCGCCAGCAGCTTCGGGGCGGGAGGGCCGGAAGAGACCCAGTACTTC
CDR3: CASSFGAGGPEETQYF

size: few
V: TRBV28
J: TRBJ2-2
D: .
DNA: TGTGCCAGCAGACCCCATTACACCGGGGAGCTGTTTTTT
CDR3: CASRPHYTGELFF

size: many
V: TRBV5-6
J: TRBJ2-1
D: .
DNA: TGTGCCAGCAGCTTGGAATTGTACAATGAGCAGTTCTTC
CDR3: CASSLELYNEQFF

size: .
V: TRBV7-2
J: TRBJ1-1
D: .
DNA: TGTGCCAGCAGCATTTGGACGGAGAACACTGAAGCTTTCTTT
CDR3: CASSIWTENTEAFF

size: many
V: TRBV12-3/TRBV12-4
J: TRBJ2-7
D: TRBD2
DNA: TGTGCCAGCAGTGCCGCCGGGACTAGCGGGACCTACGAGCAGTACTTC
CDR3: CASSAAGTSGTYEQYF

size: many
V: TRBV3-1
J: TRBJ2-1
D: TRBD2
DNA: TGTGCCAGCAGCCGAAGCCTAGCGGGGCTAAACAATGAGCAGTTCTTC
CDR3: CASSRSLAGLNNEQFF

size: many
V: TRBV12-3/TRBV12-4
J: TRBJ1-1
D: .
DNA: TGTGCCAGCAGTCTAGGACAGCCTAGGGAGAACACTGAAGCTTTCTTT
CDR3: CASSLGQPRENTEAFF

size: many
V: TRBV5-1
J: TRBJ2-7
D: TRBD1
DNA: TGCGCCAGCAGCGACCGGACAGGGAACTACGAGCAGTACTTC
CDR3: CASSDRTGNYEQYF

size: many
V: TRBV5-1
J: TRBJ2-7
D: .
DNA: TGCGCCAGCAGGCAGGACCCCTACGAGCAGTACTTC
CDR3: CASRQDPYEQYF

size: many
V: TRBV7-8
J: TRBJ2-2
D: .
DNA: TGTGCCAGCAGTCTGATACAGGCGAACACCGGGGAGCTGTTTTTT
CDR3: CASSLIQANTGELFF

size: many
V: TRBV7-3
J: TRBJ2-3
D: .
DNA: TGTGCCAGCAGTCTCGCCTCAGGGTCAGATACGCAGTATTTT
CDR3: CASSLASGSDTQYF

size: many
V: TRBV5-1
J: TRBJ1-6
D: TRBD1
DNA: TGCGCCAGCAGCTTACTCCCGGGACAGGGCGATTCACCCCTCCACTTT
CDR3: CASSLLPGQGDSPLHF

size: few
V: TRBV5-1
J: TRBJ2-6
D: .
DNA: TGCGCCAGCAGCCTGACGGGTGCGGGCTCTGGGGCCAACGTCCTGACTTTC
CDR3: CASSLTGAGSGANVLTF

size: many
V: TRBV5-1
J: TRBJ2-1
D: TRBD2
DNA: TGCGCCAGCTGCCCGTTAGCGGGGGAGTTTTACAATGAGCAGTTCTTC
CDR3: CASCPLAGEFYNEQFF

size: many
V: TRBV6-5
J: TRBJ2-2
D: .
DNA: TGTGCCAGCAGTTACGGACAATCCACCGGGGAGCTGTTTTTT
CDR3: CASSYGQSTGELFF

size: many
V: TRBV29-1
J: TRBJ2-2
D: .
DNA: TGCAGCGTTGCGCCGGGGAGCGGGGAGCTGTTTTTT
CDR3: CSVAPGSGELFF

size: many
V: TRBV12-3/TRBV12-4
J: TRBJ1-2
D: .
DNA: TGTGCCAGCAGTCTAAAGATAGGGACCCTTTATGGCTACACCTTC
CDR3: CASSLKIGTLYGYTF

size: .
V: TRBV12-3/TRBV12-4
J: TRBJ2-2
D: .
DNA: TGTGCCAGCAGTTTCATTTCGGGGAACGGGGAGCTGTTTTTT
CDR3: CASSFISGNGELFF

size: .
V: TRBV5-5
J: TRBJ1-4
D: .
DNA: TGTGCCAGCAGCTTAACCCAGGGCCGTGAAAAACTGTTTTTT
CDR3: CASSLTQGREKLFF

size: many
V: TRBV20-1
J: TRBJ2-5
D: TRBD1
DNA: TGCAGTGCTGGGACAGGGGCGCGGGAGACCCAGTACTTC
CDR3: CSAGTGARETQYF

size: few
V: TRBV20-1
J: TRBJ2-1
D: TRBD2
DNA: TGCAGTGCTGGCCTGGGACTAGCGGGCTACAATGAGCAGTTCTTC
CDR3: CSAGLGLAGYNEQFF

size: many
V: TRBV20-1
J: TRBJ2-3
D: .
DNA: TGCAGTGCTAGCCGCGGGGATACGCAGTATTTT
CDR3: CSASRGDTQYF

size: many
V: TRBV2
J: TRBJ1-5
D: .
DNA: TGTGCCAGCAGGGACGCCTTGGGTCAGCCCCAGCATTTT
CDR3: CASRDALGQPQHF

size: many
V: TRBV12-3/TRBV12-4
J: TRBJ1-2
D: .
DNA: TGTGCCAGCACCTGGTTGGGGGGATATGGCTACACCTTC
CDR3: CASTWLGGYGYTF

size: many
V: TRBV5-1
J: TRBJ1-3
D: TRBD1
DNA: TGCGCCAGCACGGAGGGGGCGCAAGGAAACACCATATATTTT
CDR3: CASTEGAQGNTIYF

size: many
V: TRBV29-1
J: TRBJ1-2
D: .
DNA: TGCAGCGCAACTTCGACAGATGGCTACACCTTC
CDR3: CSATSTDGYTF

size: few
V: TRBV5-1
J: TRBJ2-5
D: .
DNA: TGCGCCAGCAGCGCGATGGGACTAGAGACCCAGTACTTC
CDR3: CASSAMGLETQYF

size: many
V: TRBV7-2
J: TRBJ2-1
D: .
DNA: TGTGCCAGCAGCCCCCGGCAGGGAGGCTACAATGAGCAGTTCTTC
CDR3: CASSPRQGGYNEQFF

size: many
V: TRBV20-1
J: TRBJ2-7
D: TRBD1
DNA: TGCAGTGCTCGCCCCGATTTCGGACAGGGGGCTTCCGAGCAGTACTTC
CDR3: CSARPDFGQGASEQYF

size: many
V: TRBV3-1
J: TRBJ2-2
D: TRBD2
DNA: TGTGCCAGCAGCCAAGAGTTAGTGGGAGGGCCCTACACCGGGGAGCTGTTTTTT
CDR3: CASSQELVGGPYTGELFF

size: many
V: TRBV5-1
J: TRBJ1-4
D: .
DNA: TGCGCCAGCAGCTTGGGACAGAGTAATGAAAAACTGTTTTTT
CDR3: CASSLGQSNEKLFF

size: many
V: TRBV20-1
J: TRBJ2-7
D: TRBD2
DNA: TGCAGTGCCCAGAGCGGGAGGGGACCCTACGAGCAGTACTTC
CDR3: CSAQSGRGPYEQYF

size: many
V: TRBV6-1
J: TRBJ1-4
D: .
DNA: TGTGCCAGCAGAATAAATACAGTGGCAGCTAATGAAAAACTGTTTTTT
CDR3: CASRINTVAANEKLFF

size: many
V: TRBV20-1
J: TRBJ2-5
D: .
DNA: TGCAGTGCCCCCGGCGGGGTAGAAACATTTGAGACCCAGTACTTC
CDR3: CSAPGGVETFETQYF

size: few
V: TRBV20-1
J: TRBJ1-4
D: .
DNA: TGCAGTGCTAGGGGGGACGCTGAAAAACTGTTTTTT
CDR3: CSARGDAEKLFF

size: few
V: TRBV20-1
J: TRBJ2-2
D: TRBD2
DNA: TGCAGTGCCGGGACTAGCGGGAGGGGGGAGCTGTTTTTT
CDR3: CSAGTSGRGELFF

size: .
V: TRBV5-1
J: TRBJ2-3
D: .
DNA: TGCGACAGCAGCAACGATGAAGGGACGCAGTATTTT
CDR3: CDSSNDEGTQYF

size: many
V: TRBV20-1
J: TRBJ1-1
D: .
DNA: TGCAGGGGGGAGGGGGACACTGAAGCTTTCTTT
CDR3: CRGEGDTEAFF

size: many
V: TRBV2
J: TRBJ2-7
D: TRBD2
DNA: TGTGCCAGCAGCAAAACTAGCGGGAGCCACGAGCAGTACTTC
CDR3: CASSKTSGSHEQYF

size: many
V: TRBV5-1
J: TRBJ2-1
D: TRBD2
DNA: TGCGCCAGCAGCTTATCGGGGGGGCGGAAAGGTGAGCAGTTCTTC
CDR3: CASSLSGGRKGEQFF

size: .
V: TRBV5-6
J: TRBJ1-1
D: .
DNA: TGTGCCAGCAGCTTGTTAGGGGCGAACACTGAAGCTTTCTTT
CDR3: CASSLLGANTEAFF

size: many
V: TRBV20-1
J: TRBJ1-5
D: .
DNA: TGCAGTGAGGGGGGGGACAATCAGCCCCAGCATTTT
CDR3: CSEGGDNQPQHF